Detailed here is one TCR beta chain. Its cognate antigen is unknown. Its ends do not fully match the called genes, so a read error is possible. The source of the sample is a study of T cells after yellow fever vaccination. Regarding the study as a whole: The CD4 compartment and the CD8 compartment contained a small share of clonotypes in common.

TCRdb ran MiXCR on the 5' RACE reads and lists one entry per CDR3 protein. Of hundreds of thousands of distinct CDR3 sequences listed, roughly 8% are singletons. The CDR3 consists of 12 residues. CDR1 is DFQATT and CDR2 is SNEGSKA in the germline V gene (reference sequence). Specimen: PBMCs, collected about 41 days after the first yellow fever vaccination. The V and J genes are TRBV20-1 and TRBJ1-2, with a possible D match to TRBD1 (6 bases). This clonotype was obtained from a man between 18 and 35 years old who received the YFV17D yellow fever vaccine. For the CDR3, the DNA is TGCGGTGCTAGCGAGGGGGAGTATGGCTACACCTTC. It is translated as CGASEGEYGYTF.